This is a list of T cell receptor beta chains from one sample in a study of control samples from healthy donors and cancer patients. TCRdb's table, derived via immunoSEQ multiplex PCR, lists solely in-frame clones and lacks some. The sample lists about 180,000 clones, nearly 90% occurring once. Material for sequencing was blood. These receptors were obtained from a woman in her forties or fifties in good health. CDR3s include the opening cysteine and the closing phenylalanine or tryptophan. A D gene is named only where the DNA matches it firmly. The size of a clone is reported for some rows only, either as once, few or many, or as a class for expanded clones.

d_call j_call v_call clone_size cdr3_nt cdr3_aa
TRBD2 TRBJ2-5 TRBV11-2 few TGTGCCAGCAGCTTAGGGACTAGCGAGACCCAGTACTTC CASSLGTSETQYF
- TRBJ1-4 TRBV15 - TGTGCCACCAGCGGGGGTCCCTCAACTAATGAAAAACTGTTTTTT CATSGGPSTNEKLFF
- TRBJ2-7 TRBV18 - TGTGCCAGCTCACCGGGGGGACAGACAATCGGCGAGCAGTACTTC CASSPGGQTIGEQYF
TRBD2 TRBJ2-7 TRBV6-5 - TGTGCCAGCAGTTACTCGGCTAGCGGGAGCGCTGAGCAGTACTTC CASSYSASGSAEQYF
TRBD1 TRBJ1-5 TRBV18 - TGTGCCAGCTCAGGGGGGACAGCAGGGGATCAGCCCCAGCATTTT CASSGGTAGDQPQHF
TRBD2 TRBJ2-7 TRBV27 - TGTGCCAGCAGTAGGCGGACTAGCGGAACCTACGAGCAGTACTTC CASSRRTSGTYEQYF
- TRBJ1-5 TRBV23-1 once TGCGCCAGCCTCCACCGCGGGGGTCGGAGGCGCAATCAGCCCCAGCATTTT CASLHRGGRRRNQPQHF
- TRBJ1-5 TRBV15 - TGTGCCACCAGCAGACCGGGGTTGGGCAGCAATCAGCCCCAGCATTTT CATSRPGLGSNQPQHF
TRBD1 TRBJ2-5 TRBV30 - TGTGCCTGGGACAGGGGGTTCCAAGAGACCCAGTACTTC CAWDRGFQETQYF
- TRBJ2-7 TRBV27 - TGTGCCAGCAGCCATACAGCCTACGAGCAGTACTTC CASSHTAYEQYF
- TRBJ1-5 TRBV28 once TGTGCCGTAGGCAATCAGCCCCAGCATTTT CAVGNQPQHF
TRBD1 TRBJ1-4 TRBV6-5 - TGTGCCAGCAGTTACGAGGCGGGACAGGGTCTTGAAAAACTGTTTTTT CASSYEAGQGLEKLFF
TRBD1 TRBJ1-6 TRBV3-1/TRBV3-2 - TGTGCCAGCAGCCGCGGGTCGGGACAGGGAACGAGCTCCTATAATTCACCCCTCCACTTT CASSRGSGQGTSSYNSPLHF
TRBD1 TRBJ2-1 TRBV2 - TGTGCCAGTCACCGGGACAGAGACAATGAGCAGTTCTTC CASHRDRDNEQFF
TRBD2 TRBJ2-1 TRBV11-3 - TGTGCCAGCAGCTCGAGGGGAAAAATACTAGCGGGAGGTTACAATGAGCAGTTCTTC CASSSRGKILAGGYNEQFF
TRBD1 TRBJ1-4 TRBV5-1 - TGCGCCAGCAGCTTGAATCCGACAGGGGGTGAAGAAAAACTGTTTTTT CASSLNPTGGEEKLFF
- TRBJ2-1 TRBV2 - TGTGCCAGCAGTTCGTACCAAGACAATGAGCAGTTCTTC CASSSYQDNEQFF
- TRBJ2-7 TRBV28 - TGTGCCAGCAGGAATCCCGGGAACTCCTACGAGCAGTACTTC CASRNPGNSYEQYF
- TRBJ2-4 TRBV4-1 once TGCGCCAGCAGCCAAGATTCGGGGAGGAACATTCAGTACTTC CASSQDSGRNIQYF
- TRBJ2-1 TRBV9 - TGTGCCAGCAGCGGTGGGGACCAGCAGTTCTTC CASSGGDQQFF
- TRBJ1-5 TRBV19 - TGTGCCAGTAGTGCGACCTTGGTTAGCAATCAGCCCCAGCATTTT CASSATLVSNQPQHF
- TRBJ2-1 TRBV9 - TGTGCCAGCAGCGTAGAGGTGGCGGACAATGAGCAGTTCTTC CASSVEVADNEQFF
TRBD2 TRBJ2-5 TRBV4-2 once TGTGCCAGCAGCCAAGATCCGCGGGGGGCCACTCGGGAGACCCAGTACTTC CASSQDPRGATRETQYF
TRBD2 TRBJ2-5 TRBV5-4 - TGTGCCAGCAGCTTGGAGCGGGGCCAAGAGACCCAGTACTTC CASSLERGQETQYF
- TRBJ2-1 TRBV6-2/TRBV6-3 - TGTGCCAGCAGTTACAATGGGGTAGGTGAGCAGTTCTTC CASSYNGVGEQFF
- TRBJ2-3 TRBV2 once TGTGCGTGGCGGGCGGATACGCAGTATTTT CAWRADTQYF
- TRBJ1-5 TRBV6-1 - TGTGCCAGCAGTTCTAGACCGGAGGCGGCCCAGCATTTT CASSSRPEAAQHF
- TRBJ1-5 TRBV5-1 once TGCGCCAGCAGCCTGGGCCGCAATCAGCCCCAGCATTTT CASSLGRNQPQHF
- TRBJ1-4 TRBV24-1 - TGTGCCACCAAAACCTTGTTACAGAGGCAGGCTAATGAAAAACTGTTTTTT CATKTLLQRQANEKLFF
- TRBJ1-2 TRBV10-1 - TGCGCCAGCAATTCTGGGATAAATGGCTACACCTTC CASNSGINGYTF
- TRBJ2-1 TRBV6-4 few TGTGCCAGCAGTGACGGAGGGGGAAGCTCCTACAATGAGCAGTTCTTC CASSDGGGSSYNEQFF
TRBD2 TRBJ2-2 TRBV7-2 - TGTGCCAGCAGCTTAAGGACTAGCGGGAAGAACACCGGGGAGCTGTTTTTT CASSLRTSGKNTGELFF
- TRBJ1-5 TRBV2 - TGTGCCAGCAGTGCCAGCAGACAGCCCCAGCATTTT CASSASRQPQHF